This T cell receptor beta chain was recovered during a study of identical twins. A template switching step contributed a universal primer site, while unique molecular identifiers were present in the cDNA. MiXCR, applied by TCRdb to the 5' RACE reads, yields one record per CDR3 protein. The profile shows hundreds of thousands of distinct CDR3 sequences, 15% to 20% of them singletons. V lost 7 bases to trimming and J lost 7 bases; unmatched junction nucleotides: 11. The CDR3 sequence is 14 residues long. The V gene's germline CDR1 is SQVTM and CDR2 ANQGSEA. In its sample, this clonotype was seen once. No antigen is known for it. Study findings and constraints: Abundant beta clonotypes from cord blood had fewer insertions, unlike memory repertoires, which showed none.

Separately, the same data were catalogued under a study of T cells expressing NK-cell markers. That work states: One of eight sequenced donors was HCMV-seronegative; the other seven were seropositive.

This rearrangement joins TRBV29-1 to TRBJ2-1, with 9 bases fitting TRBD1. The origin of this receptor is a young woman in good health. The material sequenced was PBMCs. The CDR3 DNA is TGCAGCGGAGGACAGGGGCGACCTTTTAATGAGCAGTTCTTC. Protein: CSGGQGRPFNEQFF.